What follows describes a single T cell receptor (beta chain). Its antigen remains unknown. TCRdb called the reads again in MiXCR, with one record for every CDR3 protein. The data hold more than 650,000 distinct CDR3 sequences, with 35% observed a single time. These data are taken from a study of T cell repertoires in cytomegalovirus infection. Study-level points and caveats: CMV-specific TCR beta clonotypes restricted by HLA-C dominated the ex vivo response. Using cumulative public TCR beta family frequency, the authors identified those who carried CMV together with the relevant HLA.

Germline assignment: CDR1 SEHNR and CDR2 FQNEAQ (reference sequence). V gave up 6 bases and J gave up 3 bases, with 18 bases separating them. CDR3 size: 15 residues. The sequenced sample consisted of PBMCs. This chain uses TRBV7-9 with TRBJ2-7; D may be TRBD1 (6 bases). The TCR was taken from a human donor in good health (CMV status not recorded). Some clones in this sample may be carry-over from other donors' samples. CDR3 region: CASSLTGPQGYEQYF. The CDR3 coding sequence is TGTGCCAGCAGTCTTACAGGGCCCCAGGGCTACGAGCAGTACTTC.